This TCR beta chain was observed in a study of post-analysis software for immune sequencing data. Study details: In terms of disease course, relapsing-remitting, secondary progressive and progressive-relapsing multiple sclerosis were included.

Each TCR beta cDNA library carried unique molecular identifiers. Starting from approximately 0.95 to 9.8 million T cells, the study yielded about 490,000 cDNA molecules. TCRdb re-called the PCR reads with MiXCR, one entry per CDR3 protein. The sample carries fewer than 900,000 distinct CDR3 sequences, under 60% recorded once. Concerning this clonotype: Antigen specificity is unknown.

Notes on the study in general: Under F measure analysis, samples from one preparation batch co-clustered strongly. In multiple sclerosis, normalized Chao1 diversity was significantly below that of controls.

Sequencing was carried out using blood. This receptor was identified in a girl under 18 with multiple sclerosis.

The CDR3 here is CASSPRAEGNYGYTF. In DNA form, the CDR3 reads TGTGCCAGCAGCCCGAGGGCTGAGGGCAACTATGGCTACACCTTC. The chain links TRBV13 to TRBJ1-2; unclear D gene. CDR3 length equals 15 residues. V gave up 5 bases and J gave up 2 bases, with 15 bases separating them. The germline gives CDR1 PRHDT, CDR2 FYEKMQ (reference sequence). The variable domain in full, completed from reference TRBV13 and TRBJ1-2, reads AAGVIQSPRHLIKEKRETATLKCYPIPRHDTVYWYQQGPGQDPQFLISFYEKMQSDKGSIPDRFSAQQFSDYHSELNMSSLELGDSALYFCASSPRAEGNYGYTFGSGTRLTVV.